These 11 T cell receptor beta chains originate from one sample sequenced in a study of T-cell reconstitution after alpha-beta-depleted transplantation in children. Unique molecular identifiers were incorporated during preparation of the TCRbeta library. TCRdb re-called the PCR reads through MiXCR, storing one row per CDR3 protein. The table includes hundreds of thousands of distinct CDR3 sequences, under 15% detected once. The material was PBMCs, obtained before TCRalphabeta/CD19-depleted stem cell transplant. Every receptor here comes from a girl aged 2-10 years with congenital amegakaryocytic thrombocytopenia, due to receive a stem cell transplant.

The chain links TRBV29-1 to TRBJ2-2; the match to TRBD2 covers 7 bases. J was trimmed by 5 bases and V by 4 bases; bases with no gene match: 4. This CDR3 is built from 13 residues. Germline V CDR1 and CDR2: SQVTM, ANQGSEA. DNA for the CDR3: TGCAGCGTTGTGGTAGCGGGTACCGGGGAGCTGTTTTTT. As protein: CSVVVAGTGELFF.

This clonotype has at least ten counts. The J gene is TRBJ1-3, the V gene TRBV5-1; D ambiguous. Trimming removed 0 bases from V and 0 bases from J, with 13 bases in between. Germline CDR1 reads SGHRS; CDR2 reads YFSETQ. The CDR3 has 17 amino acids. The CDR3 sequence: CASSLASAGDSGNTIYF. DNA for the CDR3: TGCGCCAGCAGCTTGGCATCGGCGGGAGACTCTGGAAACACCATATATTTT.

In this sample, this clonotype turned up a few times. This chain uses TRBV20-1 with TRBJ2-7, with 9 nucleotides matching TRBD2. Germline CDR1 reads DFQATT; CDR2 reads SNEGSKA (reference sequence). This CDR3 is 15 amino acids long. V shed 3 bases, J shed 5 bases, and the junction held 11 bases outside the gene matches. The CDR3 nucleotides are TGCAGTGCTAGGCCCATGCGGGAGGGCCTCAACGAGCAGTACTTC. Encoded protein: CSARPMREGLNEQYF.

This clonotype was picked up many times. The rearrangement joins TRBV20-1 to TRBJ2-7; D call uncertain. V was pared by 7 bases and J by 2 bases, with 12 bases between. Germline assignment: CDR1 DFQATT and CDR2 SNEGSKA (reference sequence). The CDR3 has 12 amino acids. CDR3 coding DNA: TGCAGTGTGTCTACCCCAGCCTACGAGCAGTACTTC. This sequence encodes CSVSTPAYEQYF.

This clonotype showed up just a few times. The rearrangement links TRBV12-3 or TRBV12-4 to TRBJ1-2; unclear D gene. The CDR3 length is 13 residues. V lost 2 bases and J lost 2, with 6 bases in between. The CDR3 nucleotides are TGTGCCAGCAGTTTAAAGTGGAACTATGGCTACACCTTC. It yields the protein CASSLKWNYGYTF.

This clonotype was picked up a small number of times. The CDR3 here is CASISGAGQPQHF. CDR3 coding DNA: TGTGCCAGCATTAGTGGGGCAGGACAGCCCCAGCATTTT. The chain couples TRBV12-3 or TRBV12-4 to TRBJ1-5, with D possibly being TRBD1 (5 bases). CDR3 length equals 13 residues. The germline V and J ends were trimmed by 7 bases and 7 bases, with 14 bases remaining between them.

The chain uses TRBV12-3 or TRBV12-4 and TRBJ2-1; TRBD2 matches 7 bases. The CDR3 length is 19 residues. The CDR3 DNA sequence: TGTACCTTCTGTCACATACATTCGGCTAGCGGATTGCCTTCCAATGAGCAGTTCTTC. Protein sequence: CTFCHIHSASGLPSNEQFF.

This clonotype was observed a handful of times. This sequence joins TRBV28 and TRBJ2-1; TRBD2 agrees at 16 bases. J gave up 3 bases and V 1 base, and 12 bases lay outside the gene matches. The CDR3 has 21 residues. The germline V gene has CDR1 MDHEN and CDR2 SYDVKM. CDR3 sequence: CASSLSGTSGRATRYYNEQFF. The CDR3, as DNA: TGTGCCAGCAGTTTATCCGGGACTAGCGGGAGGGCCACAAGGTACTACAATGAGCAGTTCTTC.

Many counts were recorded for this clonotype. This chain links TRBV2 with TRBJ2-3, with TRBD1 identical over 8 bases. V lost 5 bases, J lost 2 bases, and 3 bases stayed unmatched. The CDR3 length is 14 residues. Germline CDR1 is SNHLY and CDR2 is FYNNEI. CDR3 region: CASSPDRVTDTQYF. DNA for the CDR3: TGTGCCAGCAGTCCGGACAGGGTCACAGATACGCAGTATTTT.

V is TRBV28 and J is TRBJ2-6; D is possibly TRBD1 (6 bases). The CDR3 covers 14 residues. The germline CDR1 and CDR2 sequences are MDHEN and SYDVKM. Trimming took 6 bases from V and 8 from J, leaving 14 bases between them. The CDR3 loop reads CASRSGTQPNVLTF. The CDR3 nucleotides read TGTGCCAGCAGGTCCGGGACACAGCCCAACGTCCTGACTTTC.

This clonotype was picked up a small number of times. The chain links TRBV6-2 or TRBV6-3 to TRBJ2-5; weak D call: TRBD1 (5 bases). Between the trimmed V and J ends, which lost 0 bases and 2 bases, there was a span of 10 bases. Germline CDR1 reads MNHEY; CDR2 reads SVGEGT. The CDR3 totals 15 residues. CDR3 amino acids: CASSYSTGTQETQYF. The CDR3 DNA follows: TGTGCCAGCAGTTACTCAACAGGAACACAAGAGACCCAGTACTTC.